One and the same sample provided the 30 T cell receptor beta chains below, sequenced in a study of Ad26.COV2.S vaccination and SARS-CoV-2 variants. Repertoires were generated with immunoSEQ multiplex PCR, while TCRdb's copy carries only in-frame clones and drops some. This sample has some 180,000 clones, with around nine tenths found just once. The sample was peripheral blood, taken after recovery from COVID-19. These TCRs come from a human donor who had recovered from COVID-19.

The V call is TRBV2, the J call TRBJ1-4; a weak D match, TRBD1 (5 bases). CDR1 and CDR2 (germline): SNHLY, FYNNEI. The length of the CDR3 is 15 residues. V was trimmed by 5 bases and J by 4 bases, leaving 14 bases between them. This chain's CDR3 is CASSSQGSGNEKLFF. Here the CDR3 DNA reads TGTGCCAGCAGTTCTCAGGGATCGGGTAATGAAAAACTGTTTTTT.

The chain joins TRBV29-1 to TRBJ1-2; TRBD1 aligns across 7 bases. The CDR3 loop spans 16 amino acids. CDR1 SQVTM and CDR2 ANQGSEA come from the germline V gene. J was trimmed by 6 bases and V by 0 bases; bases with no gene match: 13. In nucleotides, the CDR3 is TGCAGCGTTGAAGATAGATCACAGGGGACAGCCGATGGCTACACCTTC. Encoded protein: CSVEDRSQGTADGYTF.

The chain is built from TRBV4-1 and TRBJ1-2, with TRBD1 matching 11 bases. The germline V gene encodes CDR1 MGHRA and CDR2 YSYEKL. The CDR3 extends over 19 amino acids. The V segment lost 6 bases and the J segment 0 bases; nucleotides outside the gene matches: 15. This CDR3 reads CASSSPGQGGRPTNYGYTF. In nucleotides, the CDR3 is TGCGCCAGCAGTTCACCGGGACAGGGGGGAAGGCCAACTAACTATGGCTACACCTTC.

This rearrangement joins TRBV5-1 to TRBJ2-4; a possible D gene is TRBD2 (5 bases). The CDR3 extends over 17 amino acids. Germline lookup yields CDR1 SGHRS and CDR2 YFSETQ. Between the trimmed V and J ends, which lost 0 bases and 0 bases, there was a span of 13 bases. The CDR3 loop is CASSLGEGKLAKNIQYF. The CDR3 DNA sequence: TGCGCCAGCAGCTTGGGTGAGGGCAAACTAGCCAAAAACATTCAGTACTTC. The full variable domain, its missing parts supplied by reference TRBV5-1 and TRBJ2-4, is KAGVTQTPRYLIKTRGQQVTLSCSPISGHRSVSWYQQTPGQGLQFLFEYFSETQRNKGNFPGRFSGRQFSNSRSEMNVSTLELGDSALYLCASSLGEGKLAKNIQYFGAGTRLSVL.

The gene calls are TRBV12-3 or TRBV12-4 and TRBJ1-2, with D maybe TRBD1 (5 bases). With 6 bases removed from V and 0 bases from J, the gap between germline ends came to 8 bases. The CDR3 contains 13 residues. CDR3 loop: CASRGVANYGYTF. The DNA of the CDR3 is TGTGCCAGCAGAGGGGTAGCTAACTATGGCTACACCTTC.

CDR3 loop: CASSPMGPANFPYEQYF. DNA of the CDR3: TGTGCCAGCAGCCCTATGGGGCCAGCAAATTTTCCCTACGAGCAGTACTTC. This chain links TRBV7-2 with TRBJ2-7; perhaps TRBD1 as D (5 bases). This CDR3 has 17 residues. Trimming shortened V by 5 bases and J by 2 bases, and 22 bases separated the two germline ends. Germline CDR1 SGHTA, CDR2 FQGNSA.

This clone was recorded once. The rearrangement links TRBV28 to TRBJ1-2, with 7 bases that match TRBD1. V lost 6 bases to trimming and J lost 6 bases; unmatched junction nucleotides: 7. The CDR3 is 13 amino acids. Germline CDR1 and CDR2: MDHEN and SYDVKM. The CDR3 is CASRTQGRNGYTF. The CDR3 DNA reads as TGTGCCAGCAGAACACAGGGGAGGAATGGCTACACCTTC.

The chain couples TRBV24-1 to TRBJ2-1, with TRBD2 matching over 7 bases. CDR3 length equals 11 residues. J lost 9 bases, V lost 8 bases, and 3 bases had no gene match. Germline V CDR1 and CDR2: KGHDR, SFDVKD. The CDR3 reads CATMQRGEQFF. In DNA, the CDR3 is TGTGCCACCATGCAGCGGGGTGAGCAGTTCTTC.

The chain links TRBV14 to TRBJ1-2; D gene unclear. Trimming stripped 1 base from V and 8 bases from J, with 8 bases between. Per germline, CDR1 SGHDN and CDR2 FVKESK. The CDR3 sequence is 12 residues long. Written as DNA, the CDR3 is TGTGCCAGCAGCCAAGGGGGTCTCGGCTACACCTTC. Amino acid sequence: CASSQGGLGYTF.

The chain recombines TRBV5-1 with TRBJ1-2; tentatively, D is TRBD1 (6 bases). Germline CDR1 reads SGHRS; CDR2 reads YFSETQ. The CDR3 sequence is 14 residues long. V was clipped by 0 bases and J by 1 base, with 7 bases between them. Here the CDR3 DNA reads TGCGCCAGCAGCTTGGGACAGGATAACTATGGCTACACCTTC. Translated, it gives CASSLGQDNYGYTF.

This clone has a handful of counts. V is TRBV27 and J is TRBJ2-7; D ambiguous. The CDR3 is made up of 15 amino acids. Between the trimmed V and J ends, which lost 6 bases and 4 bases, there was a span of 19 bases. Germline V gives CDR1 MNHEY, CDR2 SMNVEV (reference sequence). CDR3 DNA sequence: TGTGCCAGCAGCCCCTTCCCCCCACCGCCTTACGAGCAGTACTTC. Its translation: CASSPFPPPPYEQYF.

V usage is TRBV19 and J usage is TRBJ2-7; D unclear. Germline loops: CDR1 LNHDA, CDR2 SQIVND (reference sequence). This CDR3 comprises 11 residues. Deletions cut 5 bases from V and 6 bases from J, with 8 bases between. CDR3 DNA sequence: TGTGCCAGTAGTGTCAGAGGCGAGCAGTACTTC. The encoded protein is CASSVRGEQYF.

This clone was counted once. The chain joins TRBV5-4 to TRBJ2-1, with 12 bases fitting TRBD2. Germline values: CDR1 SGHNT, CDR2 YYREEE (reference sequence). The CDR3 has 18 amino acids. V gave up 2 bases and J gave up 1 base; unmatched junction bases: 7. The CDR3 DNA sequence: TGTGCCAGCAGCTTACTAGCGGGGGGACTCCTTTCCTACAATGAGCAGTTCTTC. This codes for CASSLLAGGLLSYNEQFF. Based on the CDR3 plus reference TRBV5-4 and TRBJ2-1, the full variable domain is ETGVTQSPTHLIKTRGQQVTLRCSSQSGHNTVSWYQQALGQGPQFIFQYYREEENGRGNFPPRFSGLQFPNYSSELNVNALELDDSALYLCASSLLAGGLLSYNEQFFGPGTRLTVL.

The J gene is TRBJ2-7, the V gene TRBV6-5; tentatively, D is TRBD1 or TRBD2 (5 bases each). Germline V gene data show CDR1 as MNHEY and CDR2 as SVGAGI. The ends were cut back, 5 bases at V and 4 bases at J, with 12 bases in the middle. CDR3 length: 13 amino acids. The CDR3 sequence is CASSNQGRYEQYF. The CDR3 nucleotides are TGTGCCAGCAGTAACCAGGGACGGTACGAGCAGTACTTC.

The chain joins TRBV3-1 (or the pseudogene TRBV3-2) to TRBJ2-5; 7 bases line up with TRBD1. This CDR3 region has 13 residues. The ends lost 4 bases at V and 5 bases at J; junction bases unmatched: 4. CDR1 is LGHDT, CDR2 YNNKEL, per germline (reference sequence). The CDR3 here is CASSRKGAETQYF. DNA of the CDR3: TGTGCCAGCAGCCGTAAGGGGGCGGAGACCCAGTACTTC.

The V gene is TRBV7-2, the J gene TRBJ1-2; a possible D gene is TRBD1 (6 bases). The CDR3 extends over 14 amino acids. V dropped 5 bases and J dropped 0 bases, with 10 bases sitting between them. Looked up from germline, CDR1 is SGHTA and CDR2 is FQGNSA. DNA for the CDR3: TGTGCCAGCAGCCCGGGACACGCTAACTATGGCTACACCTTC. Translating gives CASSPGHANYGYTF.

The chain recombines TRBV11-3 with TRBJ2-1, with D perhaps TRBD1 or TRBD2 (6 bases each). Germline values: CDR1 SGHNT, CDR2 YENEEA. The CDR3 extends over 15 amino acids. Trimming cost V 1 base and J 6 bases, with 13 bases left between them. Here the CDR3 reads CASSLGGAPGNEQFF. The CDR3 DNA reads as TGTGCCAGCAGCTTAGGGGGGGCCCCTGGCAATGAGCAGTTCTTC.

The rearrangement links TRBV29-1 to TRBJ1-1; no reliable D call. Deletions cut 6 bases from V and 5 bases from J, with 10 bases between. The CDR3 length is 11 residues. Germline CDR1 reads SQVTM; CDR2 reads ANQGSEA. CDR3 coding DNA: TGCAGCGTGGTAACGGAGACTGAAGCTTTCTTT. Protein product: CSVVTETEAFF. The complete variable domain, with remaining parts taken from reference TRBV29-1 and TRBJ1-1, reads SAVISQKPSRDICQRGTSLTIQCQVDSQVTMMFWYRQQPGQSLTLIATANQGSEATYESGFVIDKFPISRPNLTFSTLTVSNMSPEDSSIYLCSVVTETEAFFGQGTRLTVV.

V is TRBV7-9 and J is TRBJ1-4, with 11 nucleotides matching TRBD1. Trimming removed 1 base from V and 10 bases from J; junction bases left unmatched: 8. The germline V gene encodes CDR1 SEHNR and CDR2 FQNEAQ (reference sequence). The CDR3 extends over 16 amino acids. The CDR3 sequence: CASSLVGEDRGRKLFF. Written as DNA, the CDR3 is TGTGCCAGCAGCTTAGTAGGGGAGGACAGGGGGCGAAAACTGTTTTTT.

The gene calls are TRBV15 and TRBJ2-7; 8 nucleotides align to TRBD1. Losses at the gene ends were 3 bases for V and 0 bases for J; bases not matched to a gene: 1. This CDR3 has 14 residues. Germline V lookup: CDR1 LNHNV, CDR2 YYDKDF (reference sequence). The CDR3 sequence: CATSSGTGSYEQYF. Written as DNA, the CDR3 is TGTGCCACCAGCAGTGGGACAGGCTCCTACGAGCAGTACTTC.

This clone was seen once. The rearrangement joins TRBV15 to TRBJ2-4, with D possibly matching TRBD2 (7 bases). This CDR3 is built from 13 residues. The V gene lost 11 bases and the J gene lost 3 bases, with 14 bases spanning the gap. Germline values: CDR1 LNHNV, CDR2 YYDKDF (reference sequence). DNA for the CDR3: TGTGCCTCGTCGGGGGGACACAAAAACATTCAGTACTTC. Its translation is CASSGGHKNIQYF. The variable domain in full, with the rest retrieved from reference TRBV15 and TRBJ2-4, is DAMVIQNPRYQVTQFGKPVTLSCSQTLNHNVMYWYQQKSSQAPKLLFHYYDKDFNNEADTPDNFQSRRPNTSFCFLDIRSPGLGDTAMYLCASSGGHKNIQYFGAGTRLSVL.

This clone was seen a handful of times. The rearrangement links TRBV4-2 to TRBJ1-1, with TRBD1 matching over 7 bases. Germline trimming cut 6 bases from V and 5 bases from J; bases unmatched to any gene: 9. Germline values: CDR1 LGHNA, CDR2 YNFKEQ. CDR3 length equals 14 residues. CDR3 residues: CASRPTGLETEAFF. CDR3 nucleotides: TGTGCCAGCAGACCGACAGGGTTGGAAACTGAAGCTTTCTTT.

A single count supports this clone. The junction and the germline gene differ at one end; a read error may be behind it. The chain combines TRBV9 with TRBJ1-6; the D gene is possibly TRBD1 (5 bases). Germline values: CDR1 SGDLS, CDR2 YYNGEE. This CDR3 has 11 amino acids. CDR3 loop: CASSFRDGIYF. The CDR3 DNA sequence: TGTGCCAGCAGCTTCCGGGACGGAATTTACTTT.

V and J are TRBV27 and TRBJ2-7; D is ambiguous. CDR3 size: 15 residues. The V end was cut by 5 bases, the J end by 2 bases, with 16 bases between. Per germline, CDR1 MNHEY and CDR2 SMNVEV (reference sequence). The CDR3 DNA reads TGTGCCAGCAGTACGACTCAGGTGCATACCTACGAGCAGTACTTC. This translates into CASSTTQVHTYEQYF.

On this clone: The same CDR3 also results from other DNA sequences found in this sample. The gene calls are TRBV7-3 and TRBJ2-3; tentative D call: TRBD2 (5 bases). Germline V lookup: CDR1 SGHTA, CDR2 FQGTGA. Trimming stripped 5 bases from V and 0 bases from J, with 6 bases between. The CDR3 is 13 amino acids. The CDR3 spells CASSGGSTDTQYF. CDR3 DNA: TGTGCCAGCAGCGGCGGGAGCACAGATACGCAGTATTTT.

This clone was counted only a few times. The chain has TRBV7-3 and TRBJ1-4; TRBD1 might be the D (6 bases). This CDR3 region has 18 residues. Germline CDR1 is SGHTA and CDR2 is FQGTGA. V dropped 5 bases and J dropped 0 bases, with 19 bases sitting between them. CDR3: CASSPGTFEVTTNEKLFF. As DNA, the CDR3 is TGTGCCAGCAGCCCCGGGACATTTGAGGTTACAACTAATGAAAAACTGTTTTTT.

This chain uses TRBV7-6 with TRBJ1-1; D possibly corresponds to TRBD1 (5 bases). Trimming left V 2 bases short and J 1 base short, with 11 bases between. The CDR3 covers 15 residues. Germline V gene sequence: CDR1 SGHVS, CDR2 FNYEAQ. The CDR3 sequence: CASSLITGANTEAFF. In nucleotides, the CDR3 is TGTGCCAGCAGCTTAATTACAGGAGCGAACACTGAAGCTTTCTTT.

Only a few counts were recorded for this clone. The rearrangement joins TRBV30 to TRBJ2-7, with unresolved D. Trimming stripped 3 bases from V and 2 bases from J, with 8 bases between. Germline-derived CDR1 and CDR2 are GTSNPN and SVGIG (reference sequence). The length of the CDR3 is 12 residues. CDR3 sequence reads: CAWSPDPYEQYF. The DNA for the CDR3 is TGTGCCTGGAGCCCTGACCCCTACGAGCAGTACTTC.

The chain is built from TRBV3-1 (or the pseudogene TRBV3-2) and TRBJ2-1; D gene unclear. The CDR3 covers 16 residues. Germline lookup yields CDR1 LGHDT and CDR2 YNNKEL (reference sequence). V was trimmed by 4 bases and J by 0 bases, leaving 13 bases between them. The CDR3 region is CASSLRSASSYNEQFF. The CDR3 nucleotides read TGTGCCAGCAGCCTCCGTTCCGCTAGCTCCTACAATGAGCAGTTCTTC.

The table lists this clone with a few counts. The chain joins TRBV5-1 to TRBJ2-5, with TRBD2 identical over 11 bases. The CDR3 extends over 15 amino acids. With 4 bases clipped from V and 5 bases from J, the junction kept 7 bases outside the gene matches. Per the germline V gene, CDR1 is SGHRS and CDR2 is YFSETQ. In DNA form, the CDR3 reads TGCGCCAGCAGCCCTCTAGCGGGGGGTTCGGAGACCCAGTACTTC. Translated: CASSPLAGGSETQYF.